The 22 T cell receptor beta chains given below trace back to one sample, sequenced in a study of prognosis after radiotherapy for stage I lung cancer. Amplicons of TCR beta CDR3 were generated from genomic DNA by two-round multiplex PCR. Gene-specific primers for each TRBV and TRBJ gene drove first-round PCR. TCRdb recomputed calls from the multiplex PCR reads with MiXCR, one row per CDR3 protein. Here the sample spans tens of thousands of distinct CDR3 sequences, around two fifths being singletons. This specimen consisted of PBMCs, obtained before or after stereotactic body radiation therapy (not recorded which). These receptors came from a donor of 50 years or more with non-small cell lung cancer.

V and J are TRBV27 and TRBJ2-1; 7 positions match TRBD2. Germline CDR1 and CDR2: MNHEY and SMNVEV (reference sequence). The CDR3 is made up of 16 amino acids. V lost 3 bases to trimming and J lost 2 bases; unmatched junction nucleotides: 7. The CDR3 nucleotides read TGTGCCAGCAGTTTTACGACTAGCCATGCCTACAATGAGCAGTTCTTC. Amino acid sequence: CASSFTTSHAYNEQFF.

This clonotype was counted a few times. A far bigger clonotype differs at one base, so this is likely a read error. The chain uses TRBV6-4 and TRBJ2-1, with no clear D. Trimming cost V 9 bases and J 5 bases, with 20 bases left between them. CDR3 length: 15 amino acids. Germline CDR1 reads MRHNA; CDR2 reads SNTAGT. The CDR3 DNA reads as TGTGCCAGAAGTTATCCCCCTCTTGGGAACAATGAGCAGTTCTTC. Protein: CARSYPPLGNNEQFF.

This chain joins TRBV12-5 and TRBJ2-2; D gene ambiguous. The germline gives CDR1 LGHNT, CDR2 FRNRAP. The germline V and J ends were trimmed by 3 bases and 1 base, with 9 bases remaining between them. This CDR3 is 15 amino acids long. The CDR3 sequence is CASGLSGLNTGELFF. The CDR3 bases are TGTGCTAGTGGTTTAAGTGGTTTGAACACCGGGGAGCTGTTTTTT.

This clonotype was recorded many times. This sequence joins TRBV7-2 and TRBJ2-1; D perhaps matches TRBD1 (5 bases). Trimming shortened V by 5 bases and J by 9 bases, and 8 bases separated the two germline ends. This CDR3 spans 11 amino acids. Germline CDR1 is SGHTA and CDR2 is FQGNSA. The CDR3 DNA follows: TGTGCCAGCAGCCGACAGTCTGAGCAGTTCTTC. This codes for CASSRQSEQFF.

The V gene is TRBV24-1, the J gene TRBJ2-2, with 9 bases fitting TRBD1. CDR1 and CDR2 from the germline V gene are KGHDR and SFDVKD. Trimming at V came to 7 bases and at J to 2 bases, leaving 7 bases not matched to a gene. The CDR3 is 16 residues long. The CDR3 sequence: CATRGQDRGNTGELFF. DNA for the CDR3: TGTGCCACCAGAGGACAGGACAGGGGAAACACCGGGGAGCTGTTTTTT.

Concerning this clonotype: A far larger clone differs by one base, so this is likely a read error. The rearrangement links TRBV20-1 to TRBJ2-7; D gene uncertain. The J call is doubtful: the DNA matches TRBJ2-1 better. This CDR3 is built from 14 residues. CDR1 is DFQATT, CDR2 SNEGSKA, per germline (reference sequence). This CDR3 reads CSDSQPNSYNEQFF. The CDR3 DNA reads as TGCAGTGATAGCCAACCAAACTCCTACAATGAGCAGTTCTTC.

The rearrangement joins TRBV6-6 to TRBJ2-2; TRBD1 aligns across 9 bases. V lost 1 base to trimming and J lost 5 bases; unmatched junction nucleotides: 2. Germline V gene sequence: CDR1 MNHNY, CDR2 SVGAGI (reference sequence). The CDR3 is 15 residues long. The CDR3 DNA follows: TGTGCCAGCAGTTACTTGGGACAGGGAACCGGGGAGCTGTTTTTT. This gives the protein CASSYLGQGTGELFF.

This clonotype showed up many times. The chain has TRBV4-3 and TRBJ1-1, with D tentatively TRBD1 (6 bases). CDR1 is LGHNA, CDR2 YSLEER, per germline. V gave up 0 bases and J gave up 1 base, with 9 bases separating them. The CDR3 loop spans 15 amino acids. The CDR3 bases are TGCGCCAGCAGCCAAGAGTCAGGGGCGAACACTGAAGCTTTCTTT. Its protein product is CASSQESGANTEAFF.

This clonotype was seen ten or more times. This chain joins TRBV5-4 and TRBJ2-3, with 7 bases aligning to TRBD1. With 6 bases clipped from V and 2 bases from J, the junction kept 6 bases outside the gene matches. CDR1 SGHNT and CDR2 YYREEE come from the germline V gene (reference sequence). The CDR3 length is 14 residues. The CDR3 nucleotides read TGTGCCAGCACCCGACAGGGAAACACAGATACGCAGTATTTT. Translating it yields CASTRQGNTDTQYF.

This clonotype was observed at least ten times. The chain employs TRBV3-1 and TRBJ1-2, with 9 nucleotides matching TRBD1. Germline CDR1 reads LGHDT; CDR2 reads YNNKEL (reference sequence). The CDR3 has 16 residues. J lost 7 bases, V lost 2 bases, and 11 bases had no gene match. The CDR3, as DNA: TGTGCCAGCAGCCAACGGGGCCGGGACAGGGTGCGTGGCTACACCTTC. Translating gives CASSQRGRDRVRGYTF.

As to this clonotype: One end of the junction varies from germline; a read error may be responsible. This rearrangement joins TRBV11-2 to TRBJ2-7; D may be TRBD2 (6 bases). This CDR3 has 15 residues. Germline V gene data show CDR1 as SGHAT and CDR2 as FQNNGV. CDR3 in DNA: TGTGCCAGCATCTTACCGCGGGGAGCAACCTACGAGCAGTACTTC. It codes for CASILPRGATYEQYF.

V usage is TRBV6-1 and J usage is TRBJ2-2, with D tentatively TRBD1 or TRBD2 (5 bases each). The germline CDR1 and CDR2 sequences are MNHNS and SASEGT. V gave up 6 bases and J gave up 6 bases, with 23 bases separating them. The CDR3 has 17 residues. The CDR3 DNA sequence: TGTGCCAGCAGATCACGCCCCGGGACCACTGGTGCCGGGGAGCTGTTTTTT. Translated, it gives CASRSRPGTTGAGELFF.

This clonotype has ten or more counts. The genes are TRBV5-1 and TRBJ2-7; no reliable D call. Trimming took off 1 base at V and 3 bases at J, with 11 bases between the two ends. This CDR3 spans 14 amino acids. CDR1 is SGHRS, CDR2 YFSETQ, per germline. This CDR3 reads CASSLTAERYEQYF. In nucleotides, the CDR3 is TGCGCCAGCAGCTTGACGGCAGAGCGCTACGAGCAGTACTTC.

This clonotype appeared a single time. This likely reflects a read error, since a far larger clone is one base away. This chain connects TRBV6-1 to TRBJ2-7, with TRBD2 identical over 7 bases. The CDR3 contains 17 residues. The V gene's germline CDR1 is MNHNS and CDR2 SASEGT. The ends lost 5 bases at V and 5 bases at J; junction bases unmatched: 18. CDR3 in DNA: TGTGCCAGCAGTTACAACCTCGAGTGGAGGGGAGGGCACGAGCAGTACTTC. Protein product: CASSYNLEWRGGHEQYF.

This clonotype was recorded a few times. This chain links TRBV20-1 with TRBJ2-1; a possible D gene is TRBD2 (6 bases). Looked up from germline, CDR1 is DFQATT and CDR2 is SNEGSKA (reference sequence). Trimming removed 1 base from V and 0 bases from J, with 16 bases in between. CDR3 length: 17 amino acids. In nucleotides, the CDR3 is TGCAGTGCTAGAGGGGTGTTTTGGCGGGGCTCCTACAATGAGCAGTTCTTC. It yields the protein CSARGVFWRGSYNEQFF.

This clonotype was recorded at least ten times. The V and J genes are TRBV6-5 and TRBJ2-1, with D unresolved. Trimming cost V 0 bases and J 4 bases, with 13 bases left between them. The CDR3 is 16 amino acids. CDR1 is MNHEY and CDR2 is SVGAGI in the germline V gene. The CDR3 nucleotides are TGTGCCAGCAGTTACTCGATAGCCCGCGGTTACAATGAGCAGTTCTTC. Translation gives CASSYSIARGYNEQFF.

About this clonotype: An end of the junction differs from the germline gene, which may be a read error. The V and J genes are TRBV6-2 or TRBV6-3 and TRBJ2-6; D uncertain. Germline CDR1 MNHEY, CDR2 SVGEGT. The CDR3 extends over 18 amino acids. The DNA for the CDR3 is TGTGCCAGCAGTTCACGTGACATCTCAGACTCTGGGTCCAACTTCCTGACTTTC. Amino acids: CASSSRDISDSGSNFLTF.

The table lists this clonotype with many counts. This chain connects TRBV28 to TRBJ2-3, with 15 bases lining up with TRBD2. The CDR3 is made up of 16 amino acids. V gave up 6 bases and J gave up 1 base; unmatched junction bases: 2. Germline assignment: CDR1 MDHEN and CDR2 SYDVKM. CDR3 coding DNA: TGTGCCAGCAGAGGACTAGCGGGGGGGCGCACAGATACGCAGTATTTT. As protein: CASRGLAGGRTDTQYF.

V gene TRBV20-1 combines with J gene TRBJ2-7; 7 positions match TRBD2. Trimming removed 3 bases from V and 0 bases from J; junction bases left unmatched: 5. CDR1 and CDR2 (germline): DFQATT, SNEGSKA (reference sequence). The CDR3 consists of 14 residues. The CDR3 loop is CSASSGGSSYEQYF. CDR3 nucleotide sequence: TGCAGTGCTAGTTCTGGCGGGAGCTCCTACGAGCAGTACTTC.

The CDR3 DNA reads TGTGCCAGCAGCTTAGTACAGGGACGGTACAATGAGCAGTTCTTC. Translating it yields CASSLVQGRYNEQFF. The rearrangement joins TRBV5-5 to TRBJ2-1, with a weak D call TRBD1 (6 bases). V was cut by 2 bases and J by 4 bases, with 13 bases left in between. Germline CDR1 reads SGHKS; CDR2 reads YYEKEE (reference sequence). The CDR3 sequence is 15 residues long. Full variable domain (remainder filled in from reference TRBV5-5 and TRBJ2-1): DAGVTQSPTHLIKTRGQQVTLRCSPISGHKSVSWYQQVLGQGPQFIFQYYEKEERGRGNFPDRFSARQFPNYSSELNVNALLLGDSALYLCASSLVQGRYNEQFFGPGTRLTVL.

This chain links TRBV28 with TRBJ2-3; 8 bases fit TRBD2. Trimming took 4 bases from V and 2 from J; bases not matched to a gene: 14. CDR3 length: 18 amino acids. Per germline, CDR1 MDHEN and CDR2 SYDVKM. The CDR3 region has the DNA TGTGCCAGCAGTTGGGTCCGGGGAGCGGGGGCTATCACAGATACGCAGTATTTT. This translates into CASSWVRGAGAITDTQYF.

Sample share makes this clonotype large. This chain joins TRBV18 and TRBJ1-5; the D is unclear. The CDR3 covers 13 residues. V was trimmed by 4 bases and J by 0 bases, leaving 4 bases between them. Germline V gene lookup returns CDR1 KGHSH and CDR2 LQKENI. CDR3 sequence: CASSLDSNQPQHF. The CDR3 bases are TGTGCCAGCTCACTCGATAGCAATCAGCCCCAGCATTTT.